This is a list of T cell receptor beta chains from one sample in a study of blood T cell repertoires in COVID-19. Clones were read by immunoSEQ multiplex PCR, and TCRdb kept only the in-frame ones, dropping some. The table lists 380,000 or so clones, nearly 90% of them singletons. The sample taken for sequencing was PBMCs or T cells enriched from blood (not recorded which). The receptor source for this set is a woman aged 35 to 49 with acute COVID-19. The CDR3 runs from the conserved cysteine through the conserved F or W. Fields, in order: J gene, D gene, V gene, CDR3 length, CDR3 protein, CDR3 DNA. D genes are given only for firm matches.

TRBJ2-7	-	TRBV3-1/TRBV3-2	12	CASSQARYEQYF	TGTGCCAGCAGCCAAGCCCGCTACGAGCAGTACTTC
TRBJ2-7	-	TRBV2	11	CASSDITHSDF	TGTGCCAGCAGTGATATAACTCATAGCGACTTC
TRBJ1-2	TRBD1	TRBV4-1	17	CASSQRLPGQGLYGYTF	TGCGCCAGCAGCCAAAGATTGCCGGGACAGGGTCTCTATGGCTACACCTTC
TRBJ1-4	TRBD1	TRBV3-1/TRBV3-2	14	CASRLTGVNEKLFF	TGTGCCAGCAGACTGACAGGGGTGAACGAAAAACTGTTTTTT
TRBJ2-7	-	TRBV5-4	14	CASSRGQSGHEQYF	TGTGCCAGCTCCCGCGGCCAGAGTGGTCACGAGCAGTACTTC
TRBJ1-2	TRBD1	TRBV30	12	CAWSGQGNGYTF	TGTGCCTGGAGCGGACAGGGGAATGGCTACACCTTC
TRBJ2-5	TRBD1	TRBV24-1	15	CATSDPRTGMETQYF	TGTGCCACCAGTGATCCGAGGACAGGGATGGAGACCCAGTACTTC
TRBJ1-1	TRBD1	TRBV6-5	14	CATGTGVLNTEAFF	TGTGCCACAGGGACAGGTGTACTGAACACTGAAGCTTTCTTT
TRBJ1-2	-	TRBV19	13	CASTNTGLPGYTF	TGTGCCAGTACTAACACAGGGCTCCCTGGCTACACCTTC
TRBJ1-1	TRBD1	TRBV5-1	14	CASRPTGELTEAFF	TGCGCCAGCAGGCCGACAGGGGAGCTTACTGAAGCTTTCTTT
TRBJ2-4	TRBD1	TRBV19	15	CASSKGQGAGNIQYF	TGTGCCAGTAGTAAGGGACAGGGTGCGGGAAACATTCAGTACTTC
TRBJ2-1	TRBD1	TRBV24-1	17	CATSDRDRGLSYNEQFF	TGTGCCACCAGTGATCGGGACAGGGGTCTTTCCTACAATGAGCAGTTCTTC
TRBJ2-1	-	TRBV27	13	CASSLRRDNEQFF	TGTGCCAGCAGTTTAAGGCGGGACAATGAGCAGTTCTTC
TRBJ1-3	-	TRBV29-1	15	CSVDGSLNSGNTIYF	TGCAGCGTTGACGGGAGCCTTAACTCTGGAAACACCATATATTTT
TRBJ2-1	-	TRBV7-9	14	CASSLGGGGDEQFF	TGTGCCAGCAGCTTAGGAGGGGGTGGGGATGAGCAGTTCTTC
TRBJ1-2	-	TRBV19	13	CASSRTGSWGYTF	TGTGCCAGTAGCCGGACGGGAAGTTGGGGCTACACCTTC
TRBJ1-1	-	TRBV7-8	14	CASSPAGGDTEAFF	TGTGCCAGCAGCCCTGCCGGGGGGGACACTGAAGCTTTCTTT
TRBJ2-3	-	TRBV9	14	CASSVALDTDTQYF	TGTGCCAGCAGCGTAGCACTAGACACAGATACGCAGTATTTT
TRBJ1-5	-	TRBV7-6	14	CASSLFGSNQPQHF	TGTGCCAGCAGCTTATTCGGTAGCAATCAGCCCCAGCATTTT
TRBJ2-7	-	TRBV5-1	14	CASSPDGGTHEQYF	TGCGCCAGCAGCCCGGATGGGGGGACCCACGAGCAGTACTTC
TRBJ1-2	-	TRBV2	13	CASSGDINYGYTF	TGTGCCAGCAGTGGCGACATTAACTATGGCTACACCTTC